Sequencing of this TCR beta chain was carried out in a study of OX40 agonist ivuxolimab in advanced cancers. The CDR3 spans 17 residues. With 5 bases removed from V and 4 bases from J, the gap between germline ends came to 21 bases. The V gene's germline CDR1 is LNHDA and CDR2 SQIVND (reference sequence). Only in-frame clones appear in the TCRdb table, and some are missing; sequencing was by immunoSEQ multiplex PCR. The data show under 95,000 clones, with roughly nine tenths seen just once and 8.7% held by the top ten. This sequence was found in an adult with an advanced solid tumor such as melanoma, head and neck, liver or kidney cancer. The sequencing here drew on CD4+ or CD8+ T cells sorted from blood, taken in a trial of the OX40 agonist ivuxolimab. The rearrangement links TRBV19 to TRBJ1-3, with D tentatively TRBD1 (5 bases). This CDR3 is CASSGGGHTNSGNTIYF. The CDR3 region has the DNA TGTGCCAGTAGTGGAGGAGGACATACAAACTCGGGAAACACCATATATTTT.